The TCR beta chain described here comes from a study of blood T cell repertoires in COVID-19. Authors' data handling: Reference gene primer amplification gave nucleated cell count estimates. Profiled with immunoSEQ multiplex PCR; TCRdb holds only in-frame clones, not every one. From that table come the V and J calls and clone size; the DNA was used to work out D and trimming. The profile shows approximately 500,000 clones, 80% to 90% of them singletons. Germline CDR1 reads MNHNY; CDR2 reads SVGAGI (reference sequence). V was clipped by 7 bases and J by 8 bases; unmatched bases: 7. The CDR3 sequence is 13 residues long.

This sequence originates from a human donor in a cohort sampled during active COVID-19. This chain joins TRBV6-6 and TRBJ1-2; 10 bases agree with TRBD1. The specimen was peripheral blood. This CDR3 is CASTRQGAEGYTF. DNA for the CDR3: TGTGCCAGCACCCGACAGGGGGCGGAGGGCTACACCTTC.